The TCR beta chain under discussion was sequenced for a study of blood T cell repertoires in COVID-19. About the study: T cells, B-cell-depleted T cells, or PBMCs supplied cDNA or gDNA.

This clone has just one count. Germline V gene data show CDR1 as SNHLY and CDR2 as FYNNEI. The CDR3 totals 20 residues. Trimming stripped 4 bases from V and 0 bases from J, with 25 bases between. As handled by the study authors: Amplifying reference gene primers gave estimates of nucleated cell counts. Some clones are missing from TCRdb's copy, which holds only in-frame ones; the method was immunoSEQ multiplex PCR. The DNA gave D and trimming, while V, J and clone size come from that table. The repertoire has some 90,000 clones, under 95% of them found once; the top ten carry less than 5%. Sequencing was performed on peripheral blood. The receptor's source is a woman aged 50 to 65 in a cohort sampled during active COVID-19. V usage is TRBV2 and J usage is TRBJ2-1, with D tentatively TRBD2 (5 bases). The CDR3 loop reads CASSGWSRRERRSSYNEQFF. CDR3 nucleotides: TGTGCCAGCAGTGGTTGGAGTCGGAGAGAGCGGCGCAGCTCCTACAATGAGCAGTTCTTC.